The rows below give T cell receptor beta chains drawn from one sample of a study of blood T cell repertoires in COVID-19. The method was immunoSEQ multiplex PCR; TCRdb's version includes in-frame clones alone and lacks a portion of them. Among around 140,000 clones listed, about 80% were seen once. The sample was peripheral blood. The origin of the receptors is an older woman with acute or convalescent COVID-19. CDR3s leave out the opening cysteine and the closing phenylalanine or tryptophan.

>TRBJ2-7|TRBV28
ASSLRHYEQY
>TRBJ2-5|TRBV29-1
SGRGTETQY
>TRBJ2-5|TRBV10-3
AISSSEQETQY
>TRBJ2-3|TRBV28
ASSLRVGGTDTQY
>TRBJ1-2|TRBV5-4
ASRWTEDYGYT
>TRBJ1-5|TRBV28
ASTLLYGSGNQPQH
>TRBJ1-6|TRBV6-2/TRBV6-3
ASSYSPGQGGSPLH
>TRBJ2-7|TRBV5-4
ASSPNGDRGSYEQY
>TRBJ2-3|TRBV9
ASSPLAGGPTDTQY
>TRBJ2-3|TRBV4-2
ASSQEGTEGTQY
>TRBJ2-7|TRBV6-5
ASSTPRGSRQY
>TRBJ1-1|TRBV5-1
ASSLGGAEGTEAF
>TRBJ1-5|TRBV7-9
ASSSDRETQH
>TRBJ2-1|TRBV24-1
ATSGKLGGNNEQF
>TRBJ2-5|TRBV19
ASSPASAYQETQY
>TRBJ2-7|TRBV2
ASRLGDYEQY
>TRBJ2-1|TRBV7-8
ASSLQRENEQF
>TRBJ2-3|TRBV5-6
ASSLGQNGTDTQY
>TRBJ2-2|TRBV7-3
ASRAGTGRTGELF
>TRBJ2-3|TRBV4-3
ASSHPSLNRGPDTQY
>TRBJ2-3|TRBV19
ASSGARTGSTDTQY
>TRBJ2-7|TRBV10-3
AIGTGTGGYEQY
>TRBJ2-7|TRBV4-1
ASSQEDRAGEQY
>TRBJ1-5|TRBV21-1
ASSKGRTGGPAWNQPQH
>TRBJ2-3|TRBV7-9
ASEGGPTSTDTQY
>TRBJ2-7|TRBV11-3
ASSLGAGSSYEQY
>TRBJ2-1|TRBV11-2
ASSADRVNEQF
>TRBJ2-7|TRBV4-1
ASSQDLNRDYEQY
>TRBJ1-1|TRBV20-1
RANRNTEAF
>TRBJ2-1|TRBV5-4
ASSSELISEGDNEQF